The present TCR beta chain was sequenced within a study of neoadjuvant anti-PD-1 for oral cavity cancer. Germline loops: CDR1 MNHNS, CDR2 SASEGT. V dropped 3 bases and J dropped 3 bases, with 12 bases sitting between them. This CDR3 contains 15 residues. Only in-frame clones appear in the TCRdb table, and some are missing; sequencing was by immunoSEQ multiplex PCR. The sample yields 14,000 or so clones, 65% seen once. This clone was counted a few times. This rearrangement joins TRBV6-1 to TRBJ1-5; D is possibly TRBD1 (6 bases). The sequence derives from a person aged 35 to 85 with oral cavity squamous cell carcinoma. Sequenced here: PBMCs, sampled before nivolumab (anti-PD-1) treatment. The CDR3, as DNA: TGTGCCAGCAGTGATTCGGGGGGCATCAATCAGCCCCAGCATTTT. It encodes CASSDSGGINQPQHF.